The sequence of this TCR beta chain was determined in a study of CD8 T cells in ankylosing spondylitis. This clonotype was seen more than once but under ten times. Its cognate antigen is unknown. Study-wide points: Disease-linked clones bore a CD8+ phenotype, appearing relatively rarely in peripheral blood. Several of the motif variants were reported before in synovial fluid and blood from reactive arthritis. Seemingly distinctive of ankylosing spondylitis blood was a TCR beta motif formed by eight highly homologous variants. Reportedly, significant enrichment of disease-linked clones occurred in matched ankylosing spondylitis synovial fluid.

In making TCR beta libraries, quantitative 5'-RACE with molecular barcodes was used. TCRdb passed the 5' RACE reads through MiXCR, listing each CDR3 protein once. Of over 600,000 distinct CDR3 sequences in the sample, under 20% are singletons; the top ten hold under 20%. Germline trimming cut 5 bases from V and 1 base from J; bases unmatched to any gene: 5. Per germline, CDR1 MNHEY and CDR2 SVGEGT. CDR3 length: 14 residues. This TCR came from a male donor with ankylosing spondylitis. This chain connects TRBV6-2 or TRBV6-3 to TRBJ2-7; TRBD2 aligns across 7 bases. Sample: blood, either unsorted or a sorted T cell fraction (not recorded which). The CDR3 DNA reads as TGTGCCAGCAGTACACCTAGCGGATCCTACGAGCAGTACTTC. It translates to CASSTPSGSYEQYF.